This TCR beta chain is drawn from a study of blood T cell repertoires in COVID-19. The V segment lost 6 bases and the J segment 7 bases; nucleotides outside the gene matches: 12. In germline, CDR1 is MNHEY, CDR2 SMNVEV (reference sequence). CDR3 length: 16 residues. Clones were sequenced by immunoSEQ multiplex PCR, and TCRdb holds only the in-frame ones, with some missing. The sample includes fewer than 200,000 clones, 75% to 85% seen only once; the top ten take about 12%. This receptor was taken from a woman aged 80 or older with COVID-19, enrolled during active disease. V is TRBV27 and J is TRBJ1-6; 7 bases line up with TRBD1. The sample consisted of peripheral blood. CDR3 residues: CASSANLGTANSPLHF. CDR3 sequence (DNA): TGTGCCAGCAGCGCTAATTTAGGGACAGCCAATTCACCCCTCCACTTT.